A selection of T cell receptor beta chains follows, all from one sample in a study of T cells in Graves' hyperthyroidism and ophthalmopathy. MiXCR, run by TCRdb on the multiplex PCR reads, gives a single entry per CDR3 protein. The sample has hundreds of thousands of distinct CDR3 sequences, 22% seen once; the top ten hold around 50%. Material for sequencing was blood. The receptors stem from a woman aged 70 to 79 with Graves' ophthalmopathy. The CDR3 runs from the conserved cysteine through the conserved F or W. The D gene is left open where the match is weak. Rows may omit the clone size; those that give it use once, few, many or a size class.

few	TRBD2	TRBJ2-5	TRBV12-3/TRBV12-4	TGTGTCAGCAGTTCCCCATCGTGGGCGGGAGATACCTACCAAGGGAGGGAGACCCAGTACTTC	CVSSSPSWAGDTYQGRETQYF
many	-	TRBJ2-3	TRBV28	TGTGCCAGCAAGTTTTGGGCCAGGGGATTAGATACGCAGTATTTT	CASKFWARGLDTQYF
many	-	TRBJ2-7	TRBV6-1	TGTGCCAGCAGTTGGCGGCGTAGGGACACCCAAAGACCCTACGAGCAGTACTTC	CASSWRRRDTQRPYEQYF
many	TRBD1	TRBJ2-3	TRBV28	TGTGCCAGCCTGGGACAGGGGCACCCAGATACGCAGTATTTT	CASLGQGHPDTQYF
many	-	TRBJ2-1	TRBV6-8	TGTGCCAGCAGTTACTTAGCGGCCTCCTACAATGAGCAGTTCTTC	CASSYLAASYNEQFF
-	-	TRBJ1-4	TRBV6-5	TGTGCCAGCAGTTACCGGGGGTCAGGAAAACTGTTTTTT	CASSYRGSGKLFF
few	TRBD1	TRBJ1-5	TRBV30	TGTGCCTGGAGTGTACTAGGGGGCCGGAATCAGCCCCAGCATTTT	CAWSVLGGRNQPQHF
-	-	TRBJ1-2	TRBV3-1	TGTGCCAGCAGCCAAGATGGAGGGGGGAGCGGCTACGCCTTC	CASSQDGGGSGYAF
many	TRBD2	TRBJ2-1	TRBV7-2	TGTGCCAGCAGCCAAAGGGGTCGGCGACTAGCGGGGGGCAATGAGCAGTTCTTC	CASSQRGRRLAGGNEQFF
-	TRBD1	TRBJ1-6	TRBV7-3	TGTGCCAGCAGCTTATTAGCAGGGGGGGGTTCACCCCTCCACTTT	CASSLLAGGGSPLHF
-	TRBD1	TRBJ1-6	TRBV6-5	TGTGCCAGCAGTTACAAGGGACAGGGAGTCTCACCCCTCCACTTT	CASSYKGQGVSPLHF
-	-	TRBJ1-5	TRBV20-1	TGCAGTGCTAGAGCAACAGTAAATAGCAATCAGCCCCAGCATTTT	CSARATVNSNQPQHF
-	TRBD1	TRBJ2-3	TRBV12-3/TRBV12-4	TGTGCCAGCAGGGAGGGACAGGGGACAACAGATACGCAGTATTTT	CASREGQGTTDTQYF
-	-	TRBJ1-6	TRBV6-5	TGTGCCAGCAGTTACTCAGGCTGGGATAATTCACCCCTCCACTTT	CASSYSGWDNSPLHF
few	-	TRBJ2-5	TRBV6-1	TGTGCCAGCAGTGAAGCCCCGGCAGGAGAGACCCAGTACTTC	CASSEAPAGETQYF
-	TRBD2	TRBJ2-2	TRBV15	TGTGCCACCAGCGGGTACCCGGGACTAGCGGGATCCGGGGAGCTGTTTTTT	CATSGYPGLAGSGELFF
-	TRBD2	TRBJ2-1	TRBV10-2	TGCGCCAGCAGTGAGCTGGGGAGACTAGCGGGAGAGGATGTGCAGTTCTTC	CASSELGRLAGEDVQFF
few	-	TRBJ1-5	TRBV7-2	TGTGCCAGCAGCCCCTCCCGGGCCGCCGGTCAGCCCCAGCATTTT	CASSPSRAAGQPQHF
few	-	TRBJ2-3	TRBV9	TGTGCCAGCAGCGTCCAAGCCGCGAGCACAGATACGCAGTATTTT	CASSVQAASTDTQYF
few	-	TRBJ2-7	TRBV11-2	TGTGCCAGCAGCTTACGCCTTCTAGAGAGCTCCTACGAGCAGTACTTC	CASSLRLLESSYEQYF